Presented here are 20 T cell receptor beta chains from one specimen sequenced in a study of a mutant IDH1 vaccine in newly diagnosed glioma. Their recognized antigens are unknown. Here immunoSEQ multiplex PCR was the method, and the copy in TCRdb shows in-frame clones only, minus some. The sample holds approximately 50,000 clones; roughly 84% are singletons and the top ten take approximately 6.8%. Time point specified: week 35, safety follow-up. Each dose of the vaccine consisted of 300 ug of mutant IDH1 20-mer peptide, with topical imiquimod. The source material was PBMCs, sampled from a glioma patient whose treatment included an IDH1 peptide vaccine. These receptors were taken from a man aged 40-55 years with glioma.

The chain uses TRBV5-1 and TRBJ2-2, with 7 bases aligning to TRBD1. Per the germline V gene, CDR1 is SGHRS and CDR2 is YFSETQ. J lost 2 bases, V lost 3 bases, and 10 bases had no gene match. This CDR3 has 17 residues. CDR3 in DNA: TGCGCCAGCAGCTGGGGGACAGCCAGATTCAACACCGGGGAGCTGTTTTTT. Residues: CASSWGTARFNTGELFF.

V and J are TRBV19 and TRBJ1-6; 7 bases align to TRBD1. V shed 2 bases, J shed 7 bases, and the junction held 14 bases outside the gene matches. CDR1 LNHDA and CDR2 SQIVND come from the germline V gene (reference sequence). The CDR3 has 18 residues. This chain's CDR3 is CASSILYPWDSRNSPLHF. CDR3 DNA sequence: TGTGCCAGTAGTATATTGTATCCCTGGGACAGCCGAAATTCACCCCTCCACTTT. Using reference TRBV19 and TRBJ1-6 for the parts outside the CDR3, the full variable domain is DGGITQSPKYLFRKEGQNVTLSCEQNLNHDAMYWYRQDPGQGLRLIYYSQIVNDFQKGDIAEGYSVSREKKESFPLTVTSAQKNPTAFYLCASSILYPWDSRNSPLHFGNGTRLTVT.

This rearrangement joins TRBV7-9 to TRBJ1-6, with 7 bases lining up with TRBD1. The V segment lost 8 bases and the J segment 8 bases; nucleotides outside the gene matches: 6. This CDR3 region has 13 residues. CDR1 is SEHNR and CDR2 is FQNEAQ in the germline V gene (reference sequence). In DNA, the CDR3 is TGTGCCAGCCAGGGGGTTATGGATTCACCCCTCCACTTT. This gives the protein CASQGVMDSPLHF.

The chain is built from TRBV2 and TRBJ1-2; D is possibly TRBD1 (5 bases). Trimming removed 7 bases from V and 8 bases from J, with 11 bases in between. Germline V gene sequence: CDR1 SNHLY, CDR2 FYNNEI. The CDR3 has 11 amino acids. The CDR3 is CASIRERGYTF. Written as DNA, the CDR3 is TGTGCCAGCATCAGGGAGAGAGGCTACACCTTC.

V is TRBV13 and J is TRBJ1-1; D unclear. Per germline, CDR1 PRHDT and CDR2 FYEKMQ (reference sequence). This CDR3 region has 16 residues. V shed 0 bases and J shed 1 base, with 12 bases lying between them. CDR3 sequence: CASSLGGRSGNTEAFF. In DNA form, the CDR3 reads TGTGCCAGCAGCTTAGGAGGACGGAGTGGGAACACTGAAGCTTTCTTT.

This chain connects TRBV4-2 to TRBJ1-3; no clear D gene. V lost 4 bases to trimming and J lost 2 bases, with 12 bases between them. The CDR3 has 15 residues. Germline V gene sequence: CDR1 LGHNA, CDR2 YNFKEQ. The CDR3 nucleotides read TGTGCCAGCAGCCCCCTCGGGGAAGCTGGAAACACCATATATTTT. This codes for CASSPLGEAGNTIYF.

The chain links TRBV9 to TRBJ1-2; D may be TRBD1 (5 bases). The CDR3 sequence is 14 residues long. Germline V lookup: CDR1 SGDLS, CDR2 YYNGEE. V lost 4 bases, J lost 5 bases, and 15 bases lay in between. The DNA of the CDR3 is TGTGCCAGCAGCCAGATGGGGACTCGTTATGGCTACACCTTC. Its translation: CASSQMGTRYGYTF.

V and J are TRBV6-5 and TRBJ2-5, with 8 nucleotides matching TRBD2. Germline CDR1 MNHEY, CDR2 SVGAGI. J was trimmed by 0 bases and V by 5 bases; bases with no gene match: 5. This CDR3 contains 15 residues. CDR3 in amino acids: CASSAGGAHQETQYF. Written as DNA, the CDR3 is TGTGCCAGCAGTGCCGGGGGGGCCCACCAAGAGACCCAGTACTTC.

CDR3 amino acids: CASTTPARGTEAFF. Written as DNA, the CDR3 is TGTGCCAGCACTACGCCCGCCCGAGGTACTGAAGCTTTCTTT. V gene TRBV7-2 combines with J gene TRBJ1-1; D uncertain. CDR3 length: 14 amino acids. Deletions cut 7 bases from V and 5 bases from J, with 17 bases between. Germline V gives CDR1 SGHTA, CDR2 FQGNSA.

This chain joins TRBV25-1 and TRBJ2-7, with 8 bases that match TRBD1. Germline V gene sequence: CDR1 MGHDK, CDR2 SYGVNS. This CDR3 comprises 15 residues. The trim removed 3 bases at V and 6 bases at J, leaving 10 bases unmatched. The CDR3 bases are TGTGCCAGCAGTGATAGGCAGGGGGCGCCGAGCGAGCAGTACTTC. It yields the protein CASSDRQGAPSEQYF.

This chain joins TRBV6-1 and TRBJ2-1; tentative D call: TRBD2 (5 bases). V shed 1 base and J shed 8 bases, with 12 bases lying between them. The CDR3 loop spans 14 amino acids. CDR1 is MNHNS, CDR2 SASEGT, per germline. In nucleotides, the CDR3 is TGTGCCAGCAGTGAAGAGGCGACTATATATGAGCAGTTCTTC. Its protein product is CASSEEATIYEQFF.

The chain employs TRBV10-1 and TRBJ2-7; TRBD2 agrees at 16 bases. There are 15 residues in the CDR3. The V and J ends lost 8 bases and 6 bases, in that order; junction bases with no gene match: 7. CDR1 WNHNN and CDR2 SYGVQD come from the germline V gene (reference sequence). CDR3 nucleotide sequence: TGCGCCAGCGATGGGACTAGCGGGGGGGCGCGCGAGCAGTACTTC. Its protein is CASDGTSGGAREQYF.

The chain joins TRBV5-1 to TRBJ2-2; a weak D match, TRBD1 (5 bases). Looked up from germline, CDR1 is SGHRS and CDR2 is YFSETQ. Between the trimmed V and J ends, which lost 0 bases and 6 bases, there was a span of 9 bases. The CDR3 runs to 14 residues. For the CDR3, the DNA is TGCGCCAGCAGCTTGGAAGGGGCGGCCGGGGAGCTGTTTTTT. It encodes CASSLEGAAGELFF.

The count of this clone is one. The chain is built from TRBV5-1 and TRBJ2-5; possible D gene TRBD1, 6 bases. There are 14 residues in the CDR3. Trimming removed 0 bases from V and 1 base from J, with 7 bases in between. The germline V gene encodes CDR1 SGHRS and CDR2 YFSETQ. CDR3 nucleotide sequence: TGCGCCAGCAGCTTGGCGGACAGCCAAGAGACCCAGTACTTC. It yields the protein CASSLADSQETQYF.

The rearrangement joins TRBV5-1 to TRBJ2-3; D is unresolved. CDR1 SGHRS and CDR2 YFSETQ come from the germline V gene. The V end was cut by 1 base, the J end by 6 bases, with 12 bases between. The CDR3 spans 14 residues. CDR3 sequence: CASSLPTTGDTQYF. DNA of the CDR3: TGCGCCAGCAGCTTGCCCACCACTGGGGATACGCAGTATTTT.

This clone showed up just once. The V gene is TRBV21-1, the J gene TRBJ2-1; the DNA was not used to check the table's D call, TRBD1. TRBV21-1 has pseudogene status. The CDR3 is made up of 11 amino acids. The CDR3, as DNA: TGTGCCGCAGGGTGTGTGAATGAGCAGTTCTTC. It yields the protein CAAGCVNEQFF.

V usage is TRBV2 and J usage is TRBJ2-3; D unclear. Trimming pared 7 bases from V and 1 base from J, leaving 12 bases between. The V gene's germline CDR1 is SNHLY and CDR2 FYNNEI. This CDR3 spans 14 amino acids. CDR3 DNA sequence: TGTGCCAGCAATTGGGCGTGGGGCACAGATACGCAGTATTTT. Translating it yields CASNWAWGTDTQYF.

Here the CDR3 DNA reads TGTGCCAGCAGCTTGATGGGCGGGGGGGCCCGGGAGACCCAGTACTTC. Its translation: CASSLMGGGARETQYF. The gene calls are TRBV5-4 and TRBJ2-5; TRBD2 matches 9 bases. The germline V gene encodes CDR1 SGHNT and CDR2 YYREEE (reference sequence). This CDR3 has 16 residues. V lost 1 base, J lost 5 bases, and 9 bases stayed unmatched.

This clone is a singleton in its sample. This chain uses TRBV4-1 with TRBJ1-5; possibly TRBD1 for D (6 bases). With 3 bases removed from V and 6 bases from J, the gap between germline ends came to 15 bases. Germline CDR1 is MGHRA and CDR2 is YSYEKL. This CDR3 contains 15 residues. The CDR3 nucleotides are TGCGCCAGCAGCCAGCTAGGGGGGGACGGTCAGCCCCAGCATTTT. This encodes CASSQLGGDGQPQHF.

This clone appeared a single time. The CDR3 protein is CASSQSGGAGETQYF. The CDR3 DNA sequence: TGCGCCAGCAGCCAATCAGGGGGCGCGGGGGAGACCCAGTACTTC. The genes are TRBV4-1 and TRBJ2-5; 8 bases are a match to TRBD1. The CDR3 sequence is 15 residues long. The germline CDR1 and CDR2 sequences are MGHRA and YSYEKL. V trimming: 2 bases; J trimming: 5 bases; junction bases outside the gene matches: 7.